One sample yielded the 32 T cell receptor beta chains listed below, sequenced in a study of blood T cell repertoires in COVID-19. The protocol was immunoSEQ multiplex PCR, while the TCRdb copy is restricted to in-frame clones and leaves out a portion. The table records a few hundred thousand clones, about four fifths of them present only once. Source material: PBMCs or T cells enriched from blood (not recorded which). Receptors originate from a woman between 35 and 50 years old who had recovered from COVID-19.

The chain joins TRBV11-2 to TRBJ2-5, with D possibly being TRBD2 (6 bases). V gave up 0 bases and J gave up 5 bases, with 10 bases separating them. This CDR3 contains 14 residues. Germline loops: CDR1 SGHAT, CDR2 FQNNGV. This chain's CDR3 is CASSLDPSGETQYF. The CDR3 bases are TGTGCCAGCAGCTTAGATCCGAGCGGGGAGACCCAGTACTTC.

Only one count was recorded for this clone. The chain's CDR3 is CASSSTLAGGPYVHEQFF. The DNA of the CDR3 is TGTGCCAGCAGTTCCACATTAGCGGGAGGGCCGTACGTTCATGAGCAGTTCTTC. The chain couples TRBV28 to TRBJ2-1; 11 nucleotides line up with TRBD2. CDR1 is MDHEN and CDR2 is SYDVKM in the germline V gene. The CDR3 extends over 18 amino acids. With V trimmed by 4 bases and J by 8 bases, 16 bases remained unmatched. The full variable domain, in which reference TRBV28 and TRBJ2-1 provide the parts outside the CDR3, is DVKVTQSSRYLVKRTGEKVFLECVQDMDHENMFWYRQDPGLGLRLIYFSYDVKMKEKGDIPEGYSVSREKKERFSLILESASTNQTSMYLCASSSTLAGGPYVHEQFFGPGTRLTVL.

J is TRBJ2-2 and V is TRBV7-2; 12 bases are shared with TRBD2. Germline V gene data show CDR1 as SGHTA and CDR2 as FQGNSA. After removal of 6 bases from V and 6 bases from J, the junction contained 8 bases not matched to a gene. CDR3 size: 16 residues. CDR3 nucleotides: TGTGCCAGCAGTCCCCTAGCGGGAGGGGATCCCGGGGAGCTGTTTTTT. Encoded protein: CASSPLAGGDPGELFF.

The chain employs TRBV30 and TRBJ1-4; 8 bases map to TRBD1. J gave up 8 bases and V 3 bases, and 8 bases lay outside the gene matches. CDR1 GTSNPN and CDR2 SVGIG come from the germline V gene (reference sequence). This CDR3 is built from 14 residues. The chain's CDR3 is CAWRLTGANEKLFF. In DNA form, the CDR3 reads TGTGCCTGGAGATTGACAGGGGCAAACGAAAAACTGTTTTTT.

The chain couples TRBV3-1 (or the pseudogene TRBV3-2) to TRBJ2-5; TRBD2 matches at 12 bases. Germline loops: CDR1 LGHDT, CDR2 YNNKEL (reference sequence). The CDR3 consists of 16 residues. J gave up 5 bases and V 1 base, and 5 bases lay outside the gene matches. The CDR3 nucleotides are TGTGCCAGCAGCCAAGGTCTAGCGGGAGGGTGGGAGACCCAGTACTTC. It codes for CASSQGLAGGWETQYF.

Concerning this clone: Additional DNA sequences in this sample encode the identical CDR3. J is TRBJ2-2 and V is TRBV20-1; D is ambiguous. Trimming took off 3 bases at V and 4 bases at J, with 3 bases between the two ends. The germline gives CDR1 DFQATT, CDR2 SNEGSKA (reference sequence). The CDR3 runs to 11 residues. CDR3 in amino acids: CSARSTGELFF. The CDR3 coding sequence is TGCAGTGCTAGGAGCACCGGGGAGCTGTTTTTT.

The rearrangement joins TRBV27 to TRBJ2-2; TRBD2 agrees at 8 bases. Germline values: CDR1 MNHEY, CDR2 SMNVEV (reference sequence). This CDR3 region has 19 residues. Trimming at V came to 5 bases and at J to 2 bases, leaving 16 bases not matched to a gene. The CDR3 DNA sequence: TGTGCCAGCAGTCCTTTCGCGGGAGGCTCCGTATTTAACACCGGGGAGCTGTTTTTT. Its translation is CASSPFAGGSVFNTGELFF.

CDR3 amino acids: CASSWGDRGREQYV. The CDR3 DNA is TGTGCCAGCAGCTGGGGGGACAGGGGACGCGAGCAGTACGTC. The chain combines TRBV7-9 with TRBJ2-7, with 10 bases matching TRBD1. J gave up 6 bases and V 4 bases, and 6 bases lay outside the gene matches. Germline lookup yields CDR1 SEHNR and CDR2 FQNEAQ (reference sequence). The CDR3 totals 14 residues.

This CDR3 reads CASSLGSPYGYTF. The CDR3 DNA is TGTGCCAGCAGTTTGGGCAGCCCCTATGGCTACACCTTC. The chain combines TRBV28 with TRBJ1-2, with D unresolved. Germline V gives CDR1 MDHEN, CDR2 SYDVKM. The CDR3 has 13 amino acids. V was pared by 3 bases and J by 4 bases, with 9 bases between.

On this clone: Relative to the germline gene, one junction end is altered; a read error may explain this. V gene TRBV20-1 combines with J gene TRBJ2-3; D remains unclear. The CDR3 sequence is 9 residues long. In germline, CDR1 is DFQATT, CDR2 SNEGSKA (reference sequence). The CDR3 nucleotides are TGCAGTGCTAGACAAACTCGCTACTTT. The encoded protein is CSARQTRYF.

The chain recombines TRBV13 with TRBJ2-5; 9 positions agree with TRBD2. The ends lost 4 bases at V and 0 bases at J; junction bases unmatched: 6. Germline CDR1 is PRHDT and CDR2 is FYEKMQ (reference sequence). The CDR3 is 16 residues long. In nucleotides, the CDR3 is TGTGCCAGCAGCTGGGGGACTAGCTTGTACCAAGAGACCCAGTACTTC. Amino acid sequence: CASSWGTSLYQETQYF. Full variable domain (rest looked up from reference TRBV13 and TRBJ2-5): AAGVIQSPRHLIKEKRETATLKCYPIPRHDTVYWYQQGPGQDPQFLISFYEKMQSDKGSIPDRFSAQQFSDYHSELNMSSLELGDSALYFCASSWGTSLYQETQYFGPGTRLLVL.

The gene calls are TRBV5-1 and TRBJ2-3; TRBD2 matches at 16 bases. V was pared by 4 bases and J by 1 base, with 3 bases of the junction left unmatched. Per germline, CDR1 SGHRS and CDR2 YFSETQ. This CDR3 spans 17 amino acids. This chain's CDR3 is CASSAGLAGGGTDTQYF. The DNA of the CDR3 is TGCGCCAGCAGCGCGGGACTAGCGGGAGGGGGCACAGATACGCAGTATTTT.

This sequence joins TRBV5-4 and TRBJ1-6; TRBD1 matches at 8 bases. With 4 bases clipped from V and 6 bases from J, the junction kept 12 bases outside the gene matches. The germline gives CDR1 SGHNT, CDR2 YYREEE (reference sequence). The CDR3 spans 17 residues. The CDR3 loop is CASSPDPPTGVNSPLHF. CDR3 sequence (DNA): TGTGCCAGCAGCCCCGACCCACCGACAGGGGTTAATTCACCCCTCCACTTT.

The J gene is TRBJ2-5, the V gene TRBV2, with 11 bases lining up with TRBD2. J lost 7 bases, V lost 1 base, and 2 bases had no gene match. The CDR3 totals 14 residues. The germline V gene encodes CDR1 SNHLY and CDR2 FYNNEI. The CDR3 loop is CASSEGGLAATQYF. CDR3 DNA sequence: TGTGCCAGCAGTGAAGGGGGACTAGCGGCGACCCAGTACTTC.

J is TRBJ2-7 and V is TRBV24-1; weak D call: TRBD2 (5 bases). V was shortened by 4 bases and J by 4 bases, with 10 bases between the two germline ends. Looked up from germline, CDR1 is KGHDR and CDR2 is SFDVKD. The CDR3 is 13 amino acids. CDR3 protein: CATSEPSGYEQYF. The CDR3 DNA reads as TGTGCCACCAGTGAGCCCTCGGGGTACGAGCAGTACTTC.

This rearrangement joins TRBV9 to TRBJ2-7; 11 bases agree with TRBD2. With V trimmed by 6 bases and J by 2 bases, 10 bases remained unmatched. The germline gives CDR1 SGDLS, CDR2 YYNGEE. This CDR3 region has 16 residues. The CDR3 DNA follows: TGTGCCAGCACCCCGACCGCACTAGCGGGAGCCTACGAGCAGTACTTC. It translates to CASTPTALAGAYEQYF.

The chain is built from TRBV2 and TRBJ1-2; TRBD1 agrees at 8 bases. Germline CDR1 and CDR2: SNHLY and FYNNEI. The CDR3 is 14 amino acids. J gave up 5 bases and V 4 bases, and 6 bases lay outside the gene matches. The CDR3 coding sequence is TGTGCCAGCAGTGGACAGGGGCAAGAATATGGCTACACCTTC. It yields the protein CASSGQGQEYGYTF.

V usage is TRBV18 and J usage is TRBJ2-5; D remains ambiguous. Per the germline V gene, CDR1 is KGHSH and CDR2 is LQKENI. The V end was cut by 3 bases, the J end by 2 bases, with 4 bases between. This CDR3 comprises 12 residues. CDR3 nucleotides: TGTGCCAGCTCACCCCTGCAAGAGACCCAGTACTTC. This encodes CASSPLQETQYF.

The chain employs TRBV10-1 and TRBJ1-6; no reliable D call. Trimming removed 4 bases at V and 2 bases at J, with 3 bases between. This CDR3 region has 13 residues. Germline V gives CDR1 WNHNN, CDR2 SYGVQD (reference sequence). The CDR3 bases are TGCGCCAGCAGTGCGGCCTATAATTCACCCCTCCACTTT. Encoded protein: CASSAAYNSPLHF.

This chain links TRBV10-3 with TRBJ2-1; 9 nucleotides match TRBD2. The trim removed 3 bases at V and 7 bases at J, leaving 7 bases unmatched. The CDR3 runs 15 residues. Germline V gene data show CDR1 as ENHRY and CDR2 as SYGVKD. CDR3 in DNA: TGTGCCATCAGTGACTATAGCGGGAGTTCGAATGAGCAGTTCTTC. This codes for CAISDYSGSSNEQFF.

This chain uses TRBV27 with TRBJ2-3, with D perhaps TRBD2 (5 bases). Germline V gene sequence: CDR1 MNHEY, CDR2 SMNVEV (reference sequence). The CDR3 is 14 amino acids. Between the trimmed V and J ends, which lost 2 bases and 6 bases, there was a span of 12 bases. CDR3 in DNA: TGTGCCAGCAGTTTAAGTGGGAGTGAGGATACGCAGTATTTT. Protein sequence: CASSLSGSEDTQYF.

The gene calls are TRBV6-5 and TRBJ1-4; TRBD1 is a possible D gene (6 bases). The V end was cut by 6 bases, the J end by 6 bases, with 11 bases between. Per germline, CDR1 MNHEY and CDR2 SVGAGI. The CDR3 contains 13 residues. The CDR3 coding sequence is TGTGCCAGCAGGCGGTCAGGGGATGAAAAACTGTTTTTT. This sequence encodes CASRRSGDEKLFF.

The chain employs TRBV3-1 (or the pseudogene TRBV3-2) and TRBJ2-6, with 9 bases aligning to TRBD2. Germline values: CDR1 LGHDT, CDR2 YNNKEL (reference sequence). J lost 0 bases, V lost 4 bases, and 7 bases had no gene match. The CDR3 consists of 18 residues. CDR3 sequence: CASSRQTSGYSGANVLTF. The CDR3 DNA follows: TGTGCCAGCAGCCGCCAGACTAGCGGCTACTCTGGGGCCAACGTCCTGACTTTC.

The chain couples TRBV7-8 to TRBJ1-1; D remains unclear. The V gene lost 2 bases and the J gene lost 4 bases, with 14 bases spanning the gap. The germline V gene has CDR1 SGHVS and CDR2 FQNEAQ. CDR3 length: 15 amino acids. The CDR3: CASSLKGSIGTEAFF. The CDR3 coding sequence is TGTGCCAGCAGCTTAAAAGGGAGTATTGGCACTGAAGCTTTCTTT.

The chain employs TRBV28 and TRBJ1-6; D remains unclear. The germline gives CDR1 MDHEN, CDR2 SYDVKM. There are 14 residues in the CDR3. Trimming left V 5 bases short and J 9 bases short, with 14 bases between. The CDR3 nucleotides read TGTGCCAGCAGTCCAGGTAGAGAACGTTCACCCCTCCACTTT. Translating gives CASSPGRERSPLHF.

This clone was found a few times. This CDR3 is CASRGDRPSNTEAFF. CDR3 coding DNA: TGTGCCAGCAGGGGGGACAGGCCCTCAAACACTGAAGCTTTCTTT. The rearrangement links TRBV7-2 to TRBJ1-1; 8 positions match TRBD1. The junction had 8 bases not matched to a gene; V was cut back by 6 bases and J by 2 bases. Per germline, CDR1 SGHTA and CDR2 FQGNSA. The CDR3 totals 15 residues. The full variable domain, rest sourced from reference TRBV7-2 and TRBJ1-1, is GAGVSQSPSNKVTEKGKDVELRCDPISGHTALYWYRQSLGQGLEFLIYFQGNSAPDKSGLPSDRFSAERTGGSVSTLTIQRTQQEDSAVYLCASRGDRPSNTEAFFGQGTRLTVV.

The chain carries TRBV11-2 and TRBJ1-6; no clear D gene. CDR1 and CDR2 from the germline V gene are SGHAT and FQNNGV. This CDR3 region has 16 residues. The ends were cut back, 1 base at V and 5 bases at J, with 12 bases in the middle. The DNA for the CDR3 is TGTGCCAGCAGCTTAGGCGGTGGTCCGAATAATTCACCCCTCCACTTT. This gives the protein CASSLGGGPNNSPLHF.

CDR3 sequence reads: CASSLGGPLVRGEKLFF. Here the CDR3 DNA reads TGTGCCAGCAGCTTGGGAGGGCCCCTGGTCCGCGGTGAAAAACTGTTTTTT. The genes are TRBV5-4 and TRBJ1-4; D remains unclear. Germline CDR1 and CDR2: SGHNT and YYREEE (reference sequence). The CDR3 has 17 residues. Trimming cost V 0 bases and J 7 bases, with 19 bases left between them.

This chain joins TRBV11-2 and TRBJ1-4; no definite D call. This CDR3 spans 12 amino acids. Germline CDR1 reads SGHAT; CDR2 reads FQNNGV. Trimming left V 3 bases short and J 5 bases short, with 4 bases between. Here the CDR3 reads CASSFLNEKLFF. CDR3 nucleotide sequence: TGTGCCAGCAGCTTTCTAAATGAAAAACTGTTTTTT. The whole variable domain, remainder taken from reference TRBV11-2 and TRBJ1-4, is EAGVAQSPRYKIIEKRQSVAFWCNPISGHATLYWYQQILGQGPKLLIQFQNNGVVDDSQLPKDRFSAERLKGVDSTLKIQPAKLEDSAVYLCASSFLNEKLFFGSGTQLSVL.

This clone occurred once. The rearrangement uses TRBV7-3 and TRBJ2-3; tentative D call: TRBD2 (8 bases). The V gene's germline CDR1 is SGHTA and CDR2 FQGTGA. The CDR3 runs to 16 residues. The ends were cut back, 5 bases at V and 2 bases at J, with 17 bases in the middle. The CDR3 DNA reads as TGTGCCAGCAGCCCGGGAGGGGGCAGCTCCACAGATACGCAGTATTTT. Protein: CASSPGGGSSTDTQYF.

V is TRBV4-1 and J is TRBJ2-1; 9 nucleotides line up with TRBD2. Germline CDR1 is MGHRA and CDR2 is YSYEKL. CDR3 size: 15 residues. V lost 5 bases and J lost 4; bases outside the gene matches: 6. DNA for the CDR3: TGCGCCAGCAGCATGCTAGCGGGACCTTACAATGAGCAGTTCTTC. It translates to CASSMLAGPYNEQFF.

V and J are TRBV5-1 and TRBJ2-2; D may be TRBD1 (6 bases). Deletions cut 4 bases from V and 2 bases from J, with 12 bases between. There are 15 residues in the CDR3. In germline, CDR1 is SGHRS, CDR2 YFSETQ. The CDR3 region has the DNA TGCGCCAGCAGCGACTTACAGGGTAACACCGGGGAGCTGTTTTTT. Its protein product is CASSDLQGNTGELFF.